The entry below gives a single TCR beta chain sequence along with its context. Its specificity is unknown. This may come from a read error, since a much larger clone is one base off. This entry is derived from a study of T cells in Graves' hyperthyroidism and ophthalmopathy. Study-level points and caveats: Ophthalmopathy was predicted by the model a median of roughly 6.6 months ahead of onset.

Regions amplified from RNA transcripts were the TCR beta CDR3 regions. The study used the HTBI primer set for a first-round RT-PCR of the TCR CDR3. In TCRdb, the multiplex PCR reads were re-called with MiXCR into one record per CDR3 protein. Of hundreds of thousands of distinct CDR3 sequences listed, about 35% were seen once; the top ten hold 30% to 40%. This CDR3 region has 16 residues. Germline V gives CDR1 SGHTA, CDR2 FQGNSA. Sequenced: blood. The TCR originated in a woman between 40 and 55 years old with Graves' hyperthyroidism. The chain is built from TRBV7-2 and TRBJ2-2; 10 bases map to TRBD1. As DNA, the CDR3 is TGTGCCAGCTCGGGATGGGACAGGGGAAACACCGGGGAGCCGTTTTTT. This encodes CASSGWDRGNTGEPFF.